This TCR beta chain was sequenced in a study of blood T cell repertoires in COVID-19. Study overall: Acute and convalescent COVID-19 samples came from the United States, Italy and Spain. Sample material is recorded as cDNA or gDNA derived from T cells, B-cell-depleted T cells, or PBMCs.

V lost 2 bases, J lost 3 bases, and 10 bases lay in between. This CDR3 contains 15 residues. CDR1 and CDR2 (germline): WNHNN, SYGVQD (reference sequence). This clone was recorded only once. Followed over time, Seattle patients had been enrolled while infection was active. Per the authors' pipeline: Scientists estimated how many nucleated cells there were by amplifying reference gene primers. Profiling relied on immunoSEQ multiplex PCR, and the TCRdb table lists in-frame clones only, not all of them. V, J and clone size are taken as reported in that table, and D and trimming were inferred from the DNA itself. The table has 350,000 to 500,000 clones, roughly 90% seen once.

This clonotype originated in a man aged 18 to 29 with COVID-19, enrolled during active disease. Sequencing was performed on peripheral blood. The chain combines TRBV10-1 with TRBJ2-2; D unresolved. In DNA, the CDR3 is TGCGCCAGCAGTGAGGAGGCTACCTACACCGGGGAGCTGTTTTTT. This encodes CASSEEATYTGELFF.